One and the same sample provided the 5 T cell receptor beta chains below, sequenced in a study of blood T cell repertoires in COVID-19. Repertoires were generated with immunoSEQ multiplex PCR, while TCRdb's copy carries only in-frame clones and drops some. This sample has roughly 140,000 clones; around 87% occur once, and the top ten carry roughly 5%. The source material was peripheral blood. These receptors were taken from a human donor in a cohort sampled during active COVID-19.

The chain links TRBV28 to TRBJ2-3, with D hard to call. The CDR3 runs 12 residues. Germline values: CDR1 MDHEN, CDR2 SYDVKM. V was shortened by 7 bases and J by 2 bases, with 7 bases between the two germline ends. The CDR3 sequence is CASNSNTDTQYF. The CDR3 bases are TGTGCCAGCAACTCCAACACAGATACGCAGTATTTT.

CDR3: CSVAENLNTEAFF. The CDR3 region has the DNA TGCAGCGTTGCGGAGAATTTGAACACTGAAGCTTTCTTT. The chain couples TRBV29-1 to TRBJ1-1; D remains ambiguous. The germline V and J ends were trimmed by 4 bases and 0 bases, with 9 bases remaining between them. The germline V gene has CDR1 SQVTM and CDR2 ANQGSEA. The CDR3 totals 13 residues.

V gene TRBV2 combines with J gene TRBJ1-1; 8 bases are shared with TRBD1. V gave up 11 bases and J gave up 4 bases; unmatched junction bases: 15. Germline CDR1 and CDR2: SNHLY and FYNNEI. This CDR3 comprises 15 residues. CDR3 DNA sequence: TGTGCCGTTCCGGGACAGGCAGAATTCGGCACTGAAGCTTTCTTT. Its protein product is CAVPGQAEFGTEAFF.

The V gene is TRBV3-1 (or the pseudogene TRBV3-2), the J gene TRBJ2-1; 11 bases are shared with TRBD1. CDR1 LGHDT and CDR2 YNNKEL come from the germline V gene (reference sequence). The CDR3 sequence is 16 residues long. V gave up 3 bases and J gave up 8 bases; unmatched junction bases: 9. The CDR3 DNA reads TGTGCCAGCAGCCATCTCGGACAGGGGGCATTTTATGAGCAGTTCTTC. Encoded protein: CASSHLGQGAFYEQFF.

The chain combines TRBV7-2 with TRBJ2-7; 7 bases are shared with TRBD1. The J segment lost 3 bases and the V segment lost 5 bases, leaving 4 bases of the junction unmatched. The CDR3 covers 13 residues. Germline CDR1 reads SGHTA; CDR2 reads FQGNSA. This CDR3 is CASSARQGYEQYF. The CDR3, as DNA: TGTGCCAGCAGCGCCCGACAGGGCTACGAGCAGTACTTC.